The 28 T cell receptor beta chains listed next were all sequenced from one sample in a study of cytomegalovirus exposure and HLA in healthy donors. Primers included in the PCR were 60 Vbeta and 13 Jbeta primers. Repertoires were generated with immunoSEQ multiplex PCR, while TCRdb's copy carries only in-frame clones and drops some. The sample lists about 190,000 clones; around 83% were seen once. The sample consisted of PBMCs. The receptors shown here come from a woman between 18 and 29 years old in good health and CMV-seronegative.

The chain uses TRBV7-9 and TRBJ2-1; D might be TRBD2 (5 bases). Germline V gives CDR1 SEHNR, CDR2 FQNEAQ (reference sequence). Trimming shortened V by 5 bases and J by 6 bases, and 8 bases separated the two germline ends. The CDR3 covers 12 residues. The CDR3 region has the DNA TGTGCCAGCAGCGGACTGGCCAATGAGCAGTTCTTC. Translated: CASSGLANEQFF.

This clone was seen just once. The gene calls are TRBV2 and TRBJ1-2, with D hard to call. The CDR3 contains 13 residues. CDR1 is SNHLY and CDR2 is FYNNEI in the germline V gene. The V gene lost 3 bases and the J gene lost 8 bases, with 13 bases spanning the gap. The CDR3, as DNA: TGTGCCAGCAGTGAGTGGGAGGCGTTCGGCTACACCTTC. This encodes CASSEWEAFGYTF.

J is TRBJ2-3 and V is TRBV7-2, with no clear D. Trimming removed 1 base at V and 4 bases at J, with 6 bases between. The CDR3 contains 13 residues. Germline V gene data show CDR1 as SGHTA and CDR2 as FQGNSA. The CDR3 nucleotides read TGTGCCAGCAGCTTAGTTGGGCCAGATACGCAGTATTTT. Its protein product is CASSLVGPDTQYF. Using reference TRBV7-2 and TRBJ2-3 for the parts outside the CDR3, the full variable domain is GAGVSQSPSNKVTEKGKDVELRCDPISGHTALYWYRQSLGQGLEFLIYFQGNSAPDKSGLPSDRFSAERTGGSVSTLTIQRTQQEDSAVYLCASSLVGPDTQYFGPGTRLTVL.

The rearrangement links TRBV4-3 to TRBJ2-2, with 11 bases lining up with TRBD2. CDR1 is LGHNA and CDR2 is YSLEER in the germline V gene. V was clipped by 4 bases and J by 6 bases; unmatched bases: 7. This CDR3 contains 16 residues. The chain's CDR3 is CASSPRLAGFAGELFF. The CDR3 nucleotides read TGCGCCAGCAGCCCACGACTAGCGGGATTTGCCGGGGAGCTGTTTTTT.

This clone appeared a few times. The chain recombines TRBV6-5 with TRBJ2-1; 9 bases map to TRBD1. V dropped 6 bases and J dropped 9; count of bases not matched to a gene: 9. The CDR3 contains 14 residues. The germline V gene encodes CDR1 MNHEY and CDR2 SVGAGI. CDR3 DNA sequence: TGTGCCAGCAGCTACGACAGGGGGGAGGGTGAGCAGTTCTTC. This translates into CASSYDRGEGEQFF.

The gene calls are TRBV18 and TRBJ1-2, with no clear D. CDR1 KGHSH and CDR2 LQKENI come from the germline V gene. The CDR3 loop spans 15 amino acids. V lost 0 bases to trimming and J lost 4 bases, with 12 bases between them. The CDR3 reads CASSPPETNLYGYTF. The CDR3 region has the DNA TGTGCCAGCTCACCACCCGAGACAAATCTCTATGGCTACACCTTC.

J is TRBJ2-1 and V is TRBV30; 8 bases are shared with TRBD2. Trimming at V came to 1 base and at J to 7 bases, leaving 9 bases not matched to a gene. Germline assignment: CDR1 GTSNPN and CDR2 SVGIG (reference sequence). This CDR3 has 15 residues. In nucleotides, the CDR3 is TGTGCCTGGAGTGATCTGGGACTAGTCAGGAATGAGCAGTTCTTC. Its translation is CAWSDLGLVRNEQFF.

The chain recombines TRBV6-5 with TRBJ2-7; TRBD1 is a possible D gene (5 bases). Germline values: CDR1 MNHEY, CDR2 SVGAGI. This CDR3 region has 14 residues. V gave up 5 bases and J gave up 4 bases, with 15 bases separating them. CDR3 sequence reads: CASSERWQGYEQYF. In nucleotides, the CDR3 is TGTGCCAGCAGTGAACGGTGGCAGGGATACGAGCAGTACTTC.

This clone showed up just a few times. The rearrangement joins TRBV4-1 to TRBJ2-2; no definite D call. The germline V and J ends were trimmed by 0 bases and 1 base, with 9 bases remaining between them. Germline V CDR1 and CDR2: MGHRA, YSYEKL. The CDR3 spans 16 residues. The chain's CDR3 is CASSQDFPGNTGELFF. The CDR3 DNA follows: TGCGCCAGCAGCCAAGATTTCCCAGGGAACACCGGGGAGCTGTTTTTT.

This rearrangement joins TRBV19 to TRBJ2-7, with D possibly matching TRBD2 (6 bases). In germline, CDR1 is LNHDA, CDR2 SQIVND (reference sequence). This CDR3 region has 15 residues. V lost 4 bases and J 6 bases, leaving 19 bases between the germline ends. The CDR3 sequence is CASSKGKPGTPEQYF. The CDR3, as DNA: TGTGCCAGTAGTAAGGGGAAACCCGGGACTCCCGAGCAGTACTTC.

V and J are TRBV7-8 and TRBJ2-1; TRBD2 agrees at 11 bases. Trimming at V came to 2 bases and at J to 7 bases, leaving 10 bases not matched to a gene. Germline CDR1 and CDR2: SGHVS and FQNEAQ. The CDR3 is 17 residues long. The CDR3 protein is CASSLFLGLAEGNEQFF. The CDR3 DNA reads TGTGCCAGCAGCTTATTTCTGGGACTAGCGGAAGGAAATGAGCAGTTCTTC.

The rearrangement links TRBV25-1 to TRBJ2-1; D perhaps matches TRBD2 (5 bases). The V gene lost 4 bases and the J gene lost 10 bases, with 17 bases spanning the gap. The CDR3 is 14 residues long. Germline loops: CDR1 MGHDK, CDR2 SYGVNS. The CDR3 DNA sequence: TGTGCCAGCAGTGTGACTTTTCAGACGGGAGAGCAGTTCTTC. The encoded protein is CASSVTFQTGEQFF.

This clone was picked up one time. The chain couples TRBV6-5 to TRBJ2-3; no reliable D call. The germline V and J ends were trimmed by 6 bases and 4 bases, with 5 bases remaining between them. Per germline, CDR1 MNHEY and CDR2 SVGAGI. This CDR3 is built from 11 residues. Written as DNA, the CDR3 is TGTGCCAGCAGCCCGTCAGATACGCAGTATTTT. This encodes CASSPSDTQYF.

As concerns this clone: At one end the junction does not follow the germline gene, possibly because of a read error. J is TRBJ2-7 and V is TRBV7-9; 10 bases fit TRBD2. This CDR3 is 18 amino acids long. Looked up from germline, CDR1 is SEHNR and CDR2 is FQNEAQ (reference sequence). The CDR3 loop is CSSSLRPDPAGGLYEQYF. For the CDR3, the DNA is TGTTCCAGCAGCTTAAGACCGGACCCAGCGGGAGGGCTCTACGAGCAGTACTTC. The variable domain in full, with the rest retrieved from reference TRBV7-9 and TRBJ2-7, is DTGVSQNPRHKITKRGQNVTFRCDPISEHNRLYWYRQTLGQGPEFLTYFQNEAQLEKSRLLSDRFSAERPKGSFSTLEIQRTEQGDSAMYLCSSSLRPDPAGGLYEQYFGPGTRLTVT.

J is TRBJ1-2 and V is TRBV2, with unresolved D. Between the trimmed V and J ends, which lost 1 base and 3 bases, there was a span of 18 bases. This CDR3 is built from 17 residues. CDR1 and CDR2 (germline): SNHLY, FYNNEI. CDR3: CASSEVGGPTMDYGYTF. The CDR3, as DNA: TGTGCCAGCAGTGAAGTTGGCGGCCCCACTATGGACTATGGCTACACCTTC. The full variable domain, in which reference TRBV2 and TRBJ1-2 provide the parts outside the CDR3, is EPEVTQTPSHQVTQMGQEVILRCVPISNHLYFYWYRQILGQKVEFLVSFYNNEISEKSEIFDDQFSVERPDGSNFTLKIRSTKLEDSAMYFCASSEVGGPTMDYGYTFGSGTRLTVV.

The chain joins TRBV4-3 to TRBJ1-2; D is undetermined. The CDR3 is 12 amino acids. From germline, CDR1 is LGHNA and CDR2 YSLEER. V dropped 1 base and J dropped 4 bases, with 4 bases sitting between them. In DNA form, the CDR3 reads TGCGCCAGCAGCCAAGGGCCCTATGGCTACACCTTC. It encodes CASSQGPYGYTF.

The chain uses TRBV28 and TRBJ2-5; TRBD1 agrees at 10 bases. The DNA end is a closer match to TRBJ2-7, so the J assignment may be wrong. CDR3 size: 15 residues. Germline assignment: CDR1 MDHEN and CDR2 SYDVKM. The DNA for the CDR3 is TGTGCCAGCCGCAAAACCGGGACAGGGGACTACGAGCAGTACTTC. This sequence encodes CASRKTGTGDYEQYF.

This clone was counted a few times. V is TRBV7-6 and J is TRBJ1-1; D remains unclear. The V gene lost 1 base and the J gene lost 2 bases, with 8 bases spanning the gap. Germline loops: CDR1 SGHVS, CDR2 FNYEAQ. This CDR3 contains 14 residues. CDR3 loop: CASSLVAFNTEAFF. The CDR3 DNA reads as TGTGCCAGCAGCTTAGTTGCGTTTAACACTGAAGCTTTCTTT.

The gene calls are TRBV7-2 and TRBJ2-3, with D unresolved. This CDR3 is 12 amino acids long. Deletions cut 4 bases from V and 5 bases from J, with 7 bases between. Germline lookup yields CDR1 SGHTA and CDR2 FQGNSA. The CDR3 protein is CASSSSVDTQYF. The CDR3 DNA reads TGTGCCAGCAGCTCCTCCGTAGATACGCAGTATTTT.

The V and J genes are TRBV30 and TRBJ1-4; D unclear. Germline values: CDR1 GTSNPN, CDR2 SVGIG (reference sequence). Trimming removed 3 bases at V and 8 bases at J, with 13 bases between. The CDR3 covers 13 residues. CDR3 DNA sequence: TGTGCCTGGAGCCGGAGCGAAGGCGAAAAACTGTTTTTT. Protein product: CAWSRSEGEKLFF.

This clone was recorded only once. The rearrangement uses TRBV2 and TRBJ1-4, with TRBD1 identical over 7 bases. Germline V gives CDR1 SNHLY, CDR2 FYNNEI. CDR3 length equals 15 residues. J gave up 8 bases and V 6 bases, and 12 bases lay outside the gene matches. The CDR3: CASRRTDRAGEKLFF. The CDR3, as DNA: TGTGCCAGCAGGCGCACCGACAGGGCGGGCGAAAAACTGTTTTTT.

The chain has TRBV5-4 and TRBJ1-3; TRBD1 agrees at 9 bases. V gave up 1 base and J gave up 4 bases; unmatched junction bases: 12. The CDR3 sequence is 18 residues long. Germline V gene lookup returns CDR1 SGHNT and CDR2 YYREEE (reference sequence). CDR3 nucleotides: TGTGCCAGCAGCTTGAATATTGCCGGGACAGGGTTAGGAAACACCATATATTTT. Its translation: CASSLNIAGTGLGNTIYF.

The CDR3 coding sequence is TGTGCCATCAGTGAGTCAGGGGCTAGCGGGAGCAATGAGCAGTTCTTC. This encodes CAISESGASGSNEQFF. The rearrangement joins TRBV10-3 to TRBJ2-1, with 10 bases lining up with TRBD2. Trimming cost V 0 bases and J 6 bases; bases outside gene matches: 5. There are 16 residues in the CDR3. Germline-derived CDR1 and CDR2 are ENHRY and SYGVKD.

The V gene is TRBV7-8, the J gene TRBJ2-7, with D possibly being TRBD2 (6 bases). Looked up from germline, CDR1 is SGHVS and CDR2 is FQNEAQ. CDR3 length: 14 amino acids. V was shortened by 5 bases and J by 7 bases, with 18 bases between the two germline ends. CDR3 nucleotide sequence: TGTGCCAGCAGCCAGTCAGCGGGCCCGAGGGAGCAGTACTTC. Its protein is CASSQSAGPREQYF.

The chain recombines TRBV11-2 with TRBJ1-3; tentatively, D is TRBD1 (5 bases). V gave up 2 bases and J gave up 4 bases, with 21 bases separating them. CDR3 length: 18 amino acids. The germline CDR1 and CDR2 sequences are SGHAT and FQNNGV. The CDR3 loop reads CASSLTYAWVDNGNTIYF. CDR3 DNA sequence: TGTGCCAGCAGCTTAACATACGCGTGGGTGGACAACGGAAACACCATATATTTT.

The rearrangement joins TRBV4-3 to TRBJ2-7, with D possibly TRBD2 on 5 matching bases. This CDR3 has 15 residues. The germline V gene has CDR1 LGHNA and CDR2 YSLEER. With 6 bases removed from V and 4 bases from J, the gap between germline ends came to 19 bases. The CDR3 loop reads CASRGWSEGKYEQYF. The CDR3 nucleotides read TGCGCCAGCAGGGGATGGAGCGAGGGCAAATACGAGCAGTACTTC.

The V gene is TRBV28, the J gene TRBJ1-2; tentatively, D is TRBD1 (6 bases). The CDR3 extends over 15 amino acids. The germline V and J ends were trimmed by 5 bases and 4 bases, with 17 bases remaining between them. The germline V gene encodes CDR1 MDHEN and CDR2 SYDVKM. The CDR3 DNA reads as TGTGCCAGCAGTAAAGATACGGGACAAATCTATGGCTACACCTTC. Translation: CASSKDTGQIYGYTF.

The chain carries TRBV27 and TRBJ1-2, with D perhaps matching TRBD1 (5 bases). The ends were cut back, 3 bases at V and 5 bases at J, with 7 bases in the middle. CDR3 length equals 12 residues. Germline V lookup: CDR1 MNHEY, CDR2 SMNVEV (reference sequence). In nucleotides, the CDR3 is TGTGCCAGCAGTTTTTCAGGGTATGGCTACACCTTC. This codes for CASSFSGYGYTF.